This T cell receptor beta chain was sequenced during a study of regulatory T cells in long-lasting Graves disease (dated by TCRdb to about 2021). Context from the whole study: In the newly diagnosed Graves' disease group, patients had been taking antithyroid drugs for less than 3 months. The study took place in China and was registered as a clinical trial. Patients with persistent Graves' disease were compared with patients with newly diagnosed Graves' disease using TCR sequencing and RNA sequencing of peripheral blood. A total of approximately 35 samples were covered by TCR sequencing, comprising approximately 13 persistent and around 20 newly diagnosed Graves' disease patients. The investigation overall reported the following: Only the TCR beta chain was sequenced and analyzed. More public clonotypes were shared among persistent patients (over 2,500) than among newly diagnosed patients (more than 950). The authors noted that the small sample size was a limitation that may lower accuracy. Lower TCR Shannon entropy and fewer highly expanded clones were observed in persistent Graves' disease patients than in newly diagnosed patients, which suggested clonal expansion. The study examined only peripheral blood because the primary lesion, thyroid tissue, could not be accessed. TRBV28, TRBJ1-2 and TRBJ2-5 were preferentially used in persistent disease, while TRBV20-1 and TRBJ2-1 were favored in newly diagnosed disease.

The CDR3 runs 15 amino acids, cysteine and phenylalanine included. The kept DNA is CDR3 alone, 45 bases in frame from the first base. Reading the germline V gene gives CDR1 SGHAT and CDR2 FQNNGV. Here V drops 2 bases and J drops 3 bases, and the junction holds 4 bases not matched to any gene. Library preparation was by multiplex PCR. Sequenced on an Illumina HiSeq 4000. iRepertoire HTBI primers and Arm-PCR amplification of CDR3 regions were used to construct TCR beta libraries. Before sequencing, the PCR products went through gel purification. On the study's bioinformatics: Gene usage analysis of CDR3 amino acid clonotypes used the 55 to 65 TRBV and 14 TRBJ segments found across samples. Filtered high-quality paired reads were merged into contigs using COPE and FqMerger. BLAST was used to align contigs to IMGT TRBV, TRBD and TRBJ reference genes, with CDR3 defined following IMGT. Any clonotype with a frequency above 0.1% was classified as a highly expanded clone. Repertoire diversity was measured by Shannon entropy, and V-J evenness by the Gini coefficient. A clonotype found in more than one individual was treated as public. The public reads were reanalyzed by TCRdb: fastp trimming at Q25, MiXCR alignment, in-frame beta chains only. Each CDR3 protein gets just one entry, which takes the most common genes and DNA from the rows behind it. These V and J calls derive from TCRdb rather than the authors' analysis. This sample lists roughly 400,000 distinct CDR3 sequences; approximately 16% were detected once. About 23% of the sample goes to the ten largest clones.

The sample's time point, from its label and the paper: newly diagnosed GD, antithyroid drugs for less than 3 months. RNA was extracted from PBMCs in TRIzol for both TCR sequencing and RNA sequencing. The diagnosis of Graves' disease was made according to American Thyroid Association guidelines. Patients were recruited from an endocrinology department in Xi'an, China. From each patient, roughly 9 milliliters of peripheral blood was collected into an EDTA anticoagulant tube. PBMCs were isolated by Ficoll Paque Plus density gradient separation without further T cell sorting. An Agilent 2100 Bioanalyzer and agarose gel were used to check RNA quality, and a NanoDrop 2000 was used to measure RNA concentration. This clonotype was counted ten times or more. Its antigen specificity is not known. No base qualities exist here, and no much larger clone lies one base off it. Another study also made use of these data, one on T cells in Graves' hyperthyroidism and ophthalmopathy. As the second study states: Graves' hyperthyroidism was defined as stable when no progression to ophthalmopathy occurred over 18 months of follow-up. Hyperthyroidism patients were newly diagnosed, with disease duration under 2 months, and aged 18 to 65 years. The study excluded patients with uncontrolled infections, other autoimmune diseases, pregnancy or lactation. Diagnoses relied on clinical symptoms, serum thyroxine and TRAb, thyroid ultrasound and orbital computed tomography. The TCR CDR3 was subjected to a first round of RT-PCR using the HTBI primer set and the Qiagen OneStep RT-PCR kit. Most expanded thyroid clonotypes (frequency above 0.001) were also detected in blood, suggesting blood repertoires may reflect thyroid immune responses. Ophthalmopathy was separated from stable hyperthyroidism by a 13 V-J signature model, with roughly 88% sensitivity and approximately 84% specificity obtained in cross-validation and 80%/75% obtained in testing. In validation, the model predicted progression to ophthalmopathy with approximately 69% sensitivity and about 73% specificity, a median of around six months before onset. A discovery cohort of approximately 100 patients, roughly 43 with Graves' ophthalmopathy and about 58 with stable Graves' hyperthyroidism, was used to find distinguishing TCR V-J signatures. Prospective prediction of ophthalmopathy was tested in an independent validation cohort consisting of fewer than 20 hyperthyroidism patients and around 16 patients who later progressed to ophthalmopathy. The 95 to 100 discovery patients were randomly split 7:3 into training and test sets. In about 6 Graves' hyperthyroidism patients, the study also compared T-cell repertoires from thyroid tissue with T-cell repertoires from blood. Following sampling, methimazole starting at 30 mg daily was given to hyperthyroidism patients, and high-dose intravenous methylprednisolone was given to ophthalmopathy patients. Libraries were constructed in a second round of multiplex PCR, after which size selection and purification were performed. Paired-end sequencing of the libraries was performed with 100 bp reads on an Illumina HiSeq2000. SOAPnuke was used to process the raw data, throwing out any read that contained adapters or uncalled bases, had a mean Phred below 15, or lacked an exact constant-primer or identifier match. COPE v1.2.5 was used to merge high-quality paired reads, and clonotypes were defined as unique nucleotide sequences. MiTCR v1.1 was used to align clonotypes to the IMGT TRBV, TRBD and TRBJ reference segments. Analysis was restricted to V-J combinations with a frequency above 0.0001, which covered 98% to 99.2% of repertoires. A TCS score was defined as the ratio between F50 (clonal expansion) and ExV (chaos), using BLOSUM62-based TCRdist between CDR3 peptides within each V-J. Welch's t-statistics and random forest reduced 450 to 600 V-J features to under 15, which were used in a naive Bayes classifier (R e1071). No statistical method was used to fix the sample size in advance, and group allocation was not hidden from the investigators. TCR Vbeta CDR3 sequencing of 135 peripheral blood samples (over 40 ophthalmopathy, 75 to 85 hyperthyroidism and roughly 17 progressor patients) is reported in the paper.

Sample: peripheral blood mononuclear cells (PBMCs), taken at new diagnosis, from a patient treated with antithyroid drugs. Recombination linked TRBV11-2 to TRBJ2-5, with TRBD1 matching 9 junction bases. This sequence originates from a woman aged 18-29 years with Graves disease. Donor details come from another sample of the same person, matched by shared clones. CDR3 sequence: CASSLRGQGEETQYF. The nucleotide sequence reads as follows: TGTGCCAGCAGCTTACGGGGACAGGGTGAAGAGACCCAGTACTTC.